The next 9 T cell receptor beta chains were all read from a single sample in a study of blood T cell repertoires in COVID-19. Assay: immunoSEQ multiplex PCR; the TCRdb copy retains only in-frame clones and omits some. The sample contains about 180,000 clones, 80% of which appear only once. Input material: PBMCs or T cells enriched from blood (not recorded which). Receptor source: a man between 60 and 75 years old who had been exposed to COVID-19.

The rearrangement joins TRBV15 to TRBJ1-5, with no clear D. CDR3 size: 13 residues. The germline V gene has CDR1 LNHNV and CDR2 YYDKDF (reference sequence). Trimming pared 4 bases from V and 6 bases from J, leaving 10 bases between. CDR3: CATSNQRGQPQHF. CDR3 coding DNA: TGTGCCACCAGCAACCAGCGGGGTCAGCCCCAGCATTTT.

The V call is TRBV2, the J call TRBJ1-4; 9 bases line up with TRBD1. This CDR3 comprises 16 residues. Germline V CDR1 and CDR2: SNHLY, FYNNEI. The V gene end was trimmed by 5 bases and the J gene end by 4 bases; junction bases not matched to a gene: 8. Written as DNA, the CDR3 is TGTGCCAGCAGTCTTGGGACAGGGCGGGTTAATGAAAAACTGTTTTTT. Amino acids: CASSLGTGRVNEKLFF.

V is TRBV6-5 and J is TRBJ1-4; D is perhaps TRBD1 (6 bases). This CDR3 region has 14 residues. From germline, CDR1 is MNHEY and CDR2 SVGAGI. The V end lost 2 bases, the J end lost 8 bases, and 12 bases lay between the germline ends. CDR3 region: CASSYGRGFEKLFF. In DNA form, the CDR3 reads TGTGCCAGCAGTTACGGCAGGGGATTCGAAAAACTGTTTTTT.

V usage is TRBV7-9 and J usage is TRBJ2-7; no clear D. Germline-derived CDR1 and CDR2 are SEHNR and FQNEAQ (reference sequence). The length of the CDR3 is 15 residues. With 1 base removed from V and 0 bases from J, the gap between germline ends came to 10 bases. The DNA of the CDR3 is TGTGCCAGCAGCTTAGTAGCCCAGAGCTCCTACGAGCAGTACTTC. It encodes CASSLVAQSSYEQYF.

The chain recombines TRBV10-2 with TRBJ1-4; tentative D call: TRBD1 (5 bases). V was shortened by 5 bases and J by 0 bases, with 10 bases between the two germline ends. The CDR3 runs to 15 residues. Germline loops: CDR1 WSHSY, CDR2 SAAADI. DNA of the CDR3: TGCGCCAGCAGTCCCGGGGGGGCAACTAATGAAAAACTGTTTTTT. Translating it yields CASSPGGATNEKLFF.

This chain joins TRBV4-2 and TRBJ1-5; possible D gene TRBD1, 6 bases. The CDR3 has 16 residues. Germline lookup yields CDR1 LGHNA and CDR2 YNFKEQ. Trimming cost V 0 bases and J 3 bases, with 12 bases left between them. The CDR3 nucleotides read TGTGCCAGCAGCCAAGAGATCGACAGGACCAATCAGCCCCAGCATTTT. Protein product: CASSQEIDRTNQPQHF.

The rearrangement uses TRBV7-3 and TRBJ2-1; D not resolved. Trimming removed 2 bases at V and 0 bases at J, with 8 bases between. Germline CDR1 and CDR2: SGHTA and FQGTGA. The CDR3 is 15 amino acids. CDR3 sequence: CASSLLGLSYNEQFF. In DNA form, the CDR3 reads TGTGCCAGCAGCTTACTTGGCCTCTCCTACAATGAGCAGTTCTTC.

The chain combines TRBV3-1 (or the pseudogene TRBV3-2) with TRBJ2-1, with 9 bases matching TRBD2. V was clipped by 0 bases and J by 2 bases; unmatched bases: 5. The CDR3 spans 17 residues. Germline V gives CDR1 LGHDT, CDR2 YNNKEL (reference sequence). The DNA for the CDR3 is TGTGCCAGCAGCCAAGACGTGACTAGCGGAACCTACAATGAGCAGTTCTTC. It is translated as CASSQDVTSGTYNEQFF.

The rearrangement joins TRBV19 to TRBJ1-5; D may be TRBD1 (5 bases). Germline V gene data show CDR1 as LNHDA and CDR2 as SQIVND (reference sequence). Between the trimmed V and J ends, which lost 7 bases and 3 bases, there was a span of 19 bases. The CDR3 loop spans 16 amino acids. The DNA for the CDR3 is TGTGCCAGTACCCTCGCCCCAGGGAATAACAATCAGCCCCAGCATTTT. This sequence encodes CASTLAPGNNNQPQHF.